The entry below describes one T cell receptor beta chain. CDR1 is MGHDK and CDR2 is SYGVNS in the germline V gene. Trimming removed 0 bases at V and 3 bases at J, with 5 bases between. The CDR3 extends over 13 amino acids. This sample stems from a study of identical twins. TCRdb re-called the 5' RACE reads through MiXCR, storing one row per CDR3 protein. The data contain fewer than 250,000 distinct CDR3 sequences, roughly 15% of them singletons. This same sample was also taken into another study, of T cells expressing NK-cell markers.

The TCR comes from a woman aged 18 to 35 in good health. Sequenced material: CD8+ T cells sorted from blood. This chain uses TRBV25-1 with TRBJ2-5; D is uncertain. This CDR3 is CASSEYREETQYF. The CDR3 region has the DNA TGTGCCAGCAGTGAATACCGGGAAGAGACCCAGTACTTC.